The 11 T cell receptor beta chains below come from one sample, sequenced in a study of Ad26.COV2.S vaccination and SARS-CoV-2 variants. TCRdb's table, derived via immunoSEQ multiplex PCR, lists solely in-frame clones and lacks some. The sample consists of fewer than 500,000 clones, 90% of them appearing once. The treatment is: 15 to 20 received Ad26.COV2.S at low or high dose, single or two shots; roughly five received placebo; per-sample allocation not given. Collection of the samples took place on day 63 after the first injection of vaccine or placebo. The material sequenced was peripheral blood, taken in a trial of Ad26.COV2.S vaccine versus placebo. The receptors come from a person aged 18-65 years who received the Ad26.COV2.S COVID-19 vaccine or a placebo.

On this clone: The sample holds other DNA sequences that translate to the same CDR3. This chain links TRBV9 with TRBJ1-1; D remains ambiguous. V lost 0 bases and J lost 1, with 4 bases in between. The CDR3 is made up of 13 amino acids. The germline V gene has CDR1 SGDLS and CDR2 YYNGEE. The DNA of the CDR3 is TGTGCCAGCAGCGTAGTTTCGAACACTGAAGCTTTCTTT. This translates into CASSVVSNTEAFF.

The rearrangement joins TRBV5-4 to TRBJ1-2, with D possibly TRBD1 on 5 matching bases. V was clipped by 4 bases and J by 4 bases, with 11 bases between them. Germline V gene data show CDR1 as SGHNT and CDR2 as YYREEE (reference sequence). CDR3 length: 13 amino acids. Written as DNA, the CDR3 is TGTGCCAGCAGCCCACAGGTTAGCTATGGCTACACCTTC. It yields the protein CASSPQVSYGYTF.

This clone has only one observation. This chain's CDR3 is CATPDEGRQDEQFF. The CDR3 nucleotides are TGTGCCACACCCGATGAGGGGCGGCAGGATGAGCAGTTCTTC. The rearrangement links TRBV3-1 (or the pseudogene TRBV3-2) to TRBJ2-1; D may be TRBD1 or TRBD2 (5 bases each). The CDR3 has 14 amino acids. The germline V gene has CDR1 LGHDT and CDR2 YNNKEL (reference sequence). V was pared by 10 bases and J by 8 bases, with 21 bases between.

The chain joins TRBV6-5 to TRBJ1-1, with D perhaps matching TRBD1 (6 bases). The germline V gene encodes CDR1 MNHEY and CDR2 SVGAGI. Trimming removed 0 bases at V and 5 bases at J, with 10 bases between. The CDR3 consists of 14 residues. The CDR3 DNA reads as TGTGCCAGCAGTTACTCGATGGGGGCTACTGAAGCTTTCTTT. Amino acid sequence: CASSYSMGATEAFF.

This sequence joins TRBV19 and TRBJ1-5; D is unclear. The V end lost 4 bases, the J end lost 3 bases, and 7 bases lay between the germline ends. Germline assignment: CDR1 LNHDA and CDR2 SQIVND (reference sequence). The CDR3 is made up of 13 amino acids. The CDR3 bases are TGTGCCAGTAGTACGGATTACAATCAGCCCCAGCATTTT. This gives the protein CASSTDYNQPQHF.

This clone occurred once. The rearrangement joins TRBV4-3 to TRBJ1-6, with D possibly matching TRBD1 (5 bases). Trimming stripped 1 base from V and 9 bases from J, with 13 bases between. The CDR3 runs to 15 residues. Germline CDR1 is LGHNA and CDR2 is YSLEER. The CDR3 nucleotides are TGCGCCAGCAGCCAAGGCCAGGGTGTTTTTTCACCCCTCCACTTT. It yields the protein CASSQGQGVFSPLHF.

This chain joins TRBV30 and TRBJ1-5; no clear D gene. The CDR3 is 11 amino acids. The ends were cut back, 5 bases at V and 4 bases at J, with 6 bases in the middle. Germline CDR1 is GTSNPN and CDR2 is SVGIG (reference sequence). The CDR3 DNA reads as TGTGCCTGGGGAGATAATCAGCCCCAGCATTTT. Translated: CAWGDNQPQHF. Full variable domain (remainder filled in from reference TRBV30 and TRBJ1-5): SQTIHQWPATLVQPVGSPLSLECTVEGTSNPNLYWYRQAAGRGLQLLFYSVGIGQISSEVPQNLSASRPQDRQFILSSKKLLLSDSGFYLCAWGDNQPQHFGDGTRLSIL.

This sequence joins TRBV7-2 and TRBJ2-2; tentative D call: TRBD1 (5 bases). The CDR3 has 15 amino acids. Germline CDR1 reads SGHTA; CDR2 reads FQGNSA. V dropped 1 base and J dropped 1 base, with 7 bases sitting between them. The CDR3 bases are TGTGCCAGCAGCTTAGTACAGGAGAACACCGGGGAGCTGTTTTTT. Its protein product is CASSLVQENTGELFF. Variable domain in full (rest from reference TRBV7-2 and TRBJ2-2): GAGVSQSPSNKVTEKGKDVELRCDPISGHTALYWYRQSLGQGLEFLIYFQGNSAPDKSGLPSDRFSAERTGGSVSTLTIQRTQQEDSAVYLCASSLVQENTGELFFGEGSRLTVL.

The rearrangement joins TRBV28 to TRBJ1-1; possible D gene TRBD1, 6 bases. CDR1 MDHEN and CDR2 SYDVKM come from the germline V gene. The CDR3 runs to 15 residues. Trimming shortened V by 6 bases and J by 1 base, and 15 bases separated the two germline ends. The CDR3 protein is CASSKRGAGNTEAFF. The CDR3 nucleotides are TGTGCCAGCAGCAAGAGGGGGGCGGGGAACACTGAAGCTTTCTTT.

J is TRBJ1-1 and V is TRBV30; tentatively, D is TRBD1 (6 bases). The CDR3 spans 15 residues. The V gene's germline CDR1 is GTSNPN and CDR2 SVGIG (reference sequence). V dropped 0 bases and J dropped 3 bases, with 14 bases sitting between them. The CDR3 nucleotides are TGTGCCTGGAGTGTGAAGGGCGGGGGGCACACTGAAGCTTTCTTT. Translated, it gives CAWSVKGGGHTEAFF.

In nucleotides, the CDR3 is TGCAGCGCCCCTTGTCGTCGGGAGACCCAGTACTTC. It specifies CSAPCRRETQYF. The chain recombines TRBV29-1 with TRBJ2-5; no clear D. The CDR3 is 12 amino acids. Germline CDR1 is SQVTM and CDR2 is ANQGSEA. Trimming cost V 7 bases and J 5 bases, with 14 bases left between them.